This is a list of T cell receptor beta chains from one sample in a study of OX40 agonist ivuxolimab in advanced cancers. TCRdb's copy holds only in-frame clones and misses some; the assay was immunoSEQ multiplex PCR. The data contain 75,000 to 100,000 clones, 75% to 95% of them singletons. Material: CD4+ or CD8+ T cells sorted from blood, obtained in a trial of the OX40 agonist ivuxolimab. All receptors come from an adult with an advanced solid tumor such as melanoma, head and neck, liver or kidney cancer. Each CDR3 is given with its conserved first and last residue. The D gene is left open where the match is weak. Where a row states a size, it is once, few, many or the class of an expanded clone; other rows omit it.

>NA|TRBV2|TRBD1|TRBJ2-5
TGTGCCAGCAGGACAGGGTACGAGACCCAGTACTTC
CASRTGYETQYF
>many|TRBV19|NA|TRBJ1-1
TGTGCCAGTAGTAAGGACATAGACACTGAAGCTTTCTTT
CASSKDIDTEAFF
>NA|TRBV18|NA|TRBJ1-5
TGTGCCAGCTCCTCGGACCGTAATCAGCCCCAGCATTTT
CASSSDRNQPQHF
>NA|TRBV7-8|NA|TRBJ2-2
TGTGCCAGCAGCTTAAAGGGGGGCACCGGGGAGCTGTTTTTT
CASSLKGGTGELFF
>NA|TRBV27|NA|TRBJ1-3
TGTGCCAGCAGTTTGGGGGGCTCCGGAAACACCATATATTTT
CASSLGGSGNTIYF
>NA|TRBV18|TRBD1|TRBJ1-1
TGTGCCAGCTCACGGGACAGGGCGCCCACTGAAGCTTTCTTT
CASSRDRAPTEAFF
>NA|TRBV27|NA|TRBJ2-3
TGTGCCAGCAGGGGGTTAGGCACCAGACTAACCACAGATACGCAGTATTTT
CASRGLGTRLTTDTQYF
>NA|TRBV6-5|TRBD1|TRBJ1-3
TGTGCCAGCAGCCCCGAGGCAGGGGGAAGGAACACCATATATTTT
CASSPEAGGRNTIYF
>NA|TRBV11-2|NA|TRBJ1-4
TGTGCCAGCAGCATCACTAAAGTAGCAACTAATGAAAAACTGTTTTTT
CASSITKVATNEKLFF
>few|TRBV7-9|TRBD2|TRBJ2-1
TGTGCCAGCAGCCGGAGACTAGCGGGAGGGTACTCCAATGAGCAGTTCTTC
CASSRRLAGGYSNEQFF
>NA|TRBV28|NA|TRBJ2-2
TGTGCCAGCAGGAAAGACCGGACGGGGAACTTCCTATTT
CASRKDRTGNFLF
>NA|TRBV18|TRBD1|TRBJ1-4
TGTGCCAGCTCACCAGGGACAGGGGCTAATGAAAAACTGTTTTTT
CASSPGTGANEKLFF
>NA|TRBV7-9|TRBD1|TRBJ2-3
TGTGCCAGCACCGCAAGGACAGGGGAATCAGATACGCAGTATTTT
CASTARTGESDTQYF
>NA|TRBV2|TRBD1|TRBJ1-6
TGTGCCAGCAGTGAACGGAGACAGGGACCCTCACCCCTCCACTTT
CASSERRQGPSPLHF
>once|TRBV11-3|NA|TRBJ1-5
TGTGCCAGCAGCGCGCCCAGGGCCTCCTGGGGGCCCCAGCATTTT
CASSAPRASWGPQHF
>NA|TRBV11-3|NA|TRBJ1-6
TGTGCCAGCAGCTCAGGACCTAATTCACCCCTCCACTTT
CASSSGPNSPLHF
>NA|TRBV12-2|NA|TRBJ1-1
TGTGCAAGTCGCTTATTCAAGAGGTGGAGGGGCGGAGGGGGCACTGAAGCTTTCTTT
CASRLFKRWRGGGGTEAFF
>NA|TRBV5-4|TRBD2|TRBJ2-1
TGTGCCAGCAGCTTGATAGCGGGAGGGGGGTACAATGAGCAGTTCTTC
CASSLIAGGGYNEQFF